A few counts support the clone carrying this T cell receptor beta chain. What it binds is not known. Trimming shortened V by 5 bases and J by 4 bases, and 14 bases separated the two germline ends. The CDR3 totals 14 residues. Germline V gene lookup returns CDR1 SGHTA and CDR2 FQGTGA. These data are taken from a study of beta chain features in type 1 diabetes. Overall study context: What patients shared with healthy donors was a similar profile of age, gender and cell yields. Examination covered around 98,000,000 sorted cells spanning all samples. Study-wide points: VDJ junctions from patients with type 1 diabetes contained fewer insertions and more deletions. Researchers report that Type 1 diabetes patients had moderately but significantly shorter TCRB CDR3s across all four CD4+ subsets.

Of the isolated RNA, all was reverse transcribed, and so the sequenced material was expressed TCRB transcripts. The read count averaged approximately 4 million across naive, central memory and regulatory T cell samples. The data were produced by immunoSEQ multiplex PCR, yet TCRdb's version contains in-frame clones alone and is incomplete. The sample has around 650,000 clones; around an eighth are singletons. The clonotype originates from a man aged 30-40 years with type 1 diabetes. The sequenced sample was naive CD4+ T cells from blood. The J gene is TRBJ1-1, the V gene TRBV7-3, with D tentatively TRBD1 (5 bases). The CDR3 sequence is CASSPGSGTTEAFF. The CDR3 nucleotides are TGTGCCAGCAGCCCCGGGTCGGGGACCACTGAAGCTTTCTTT. Complete variable domain (other parts from reference TRBV7-3 and TRBJ1-1): GAGVSQTPSNKVTEKGKYVELRCDPISGHTALYWYRQSLGQGPEFLIYFQGTGAADDSGLPNDRFFAVRPEGSVSTLKIQRTERGDSAVYLCASSPGSGTTEAFFGQGTRLTVV.